Following are 27 T cell receptor beta chains from one sample sequenced in a study of blood T cell repertoires in COVID-19. This table comes from immunoSEQ multiplex PCR, and its TCRdb copy is limited to in-frame clones, with some not included. The sample records about 83,000 clones, roughly 80% being singletons. Sequencing was carried out using peripheral blood. These receptors originate from a woman aged 80 or over with acute or convalescent COVID-19.

This clone was picked up a small number of times. The chain has TRBV25-1 and TRBJ1-2; 10 bases align to TRBD1. CDR1 and CDR2 from the germline V gene are MGHDK and SYGVNS. J gave up 8 bases and V 8 bases, and 11 bases lay outside the gene matches. This CDR3 comprises 14 residues. The CDR3 reads CASQMGTGVGGYTF. CDR3 nucleotides: TGTGCCAGCCAGATGGGGACAGGGGTAGGCGGCTACACCTTC.

This chain connects TRBV6-5 to TRBJ1-5; D gene unclear. Trimming took 7 bases from V and 6 from J, leaving 13 bases between them. CDR1 MNHEY and CDR2 SVGAGI come from the germline V gene. This CDR3 has 13 amino acids. The CDR3 bases are TGTGCCAGCAACCCCACGGAGGGTCAGCCCCAGCATTTT. Protein sequence: CASNPTEGQPQHF.

The gene calls are TRBV7-6 and TRBJ1-1; 7 bases agree with TRBD1. CDR3 length: 15 residues. After removal of 0 bases from V and 3 bases from J, the junction contained 4 bases not matched to a gene. Germline CDR1 is SGHVS and CDR2 is FNYEAQ. This chain's CDR3 is CASSLARQGDTEAFF. CDR3 DNA sequence: TGTGCCAGCAGCTTAGCGCGGCAGGGGGACACTGAAGCTTTCTTT.

The rearrangement links TRBV6-4 to TRBJ1-5; possible D gene TRBD1, 5 bases. CDR1 and CDR2 from the germline V gene are MRHNA and SNTAGT. This CDR3 is built from 16 residues. Between the trimmed V and J ends, which lost 2 bases and 4 bases, there was a span of 15 bases. CDR3 in DNA: TGTGCCAGCAGTGACGGTGTCAGGGAGGTAAATCAGCCCCAGCATTTT. Its protein product is CASSDGVREVNQPQHF.

This clone was observed once. The chain links TRBV5-1 to TRBJ1-1; weak D call: TRBD1 (5 bases). V was pared by 1 base and J by 5 bases, with 30 bases between. The germline gives CDR1 SGHRS, CDR2 YFSETQ. This CDR3 spans 20 amino acids. CDR3 sequence (DNA): TGCGCCAGCAGCTTGCCCAAAGGAACCGGGGGATCCCGAATGGTGACTGAAGCTTTCTTT. Translation: CASSLPKGTGGSRMVTEAFF.

The gene calls are TRBV7-9 and TRBJ1-4, with D possibly matching TRBD1 (6 bases). CDR1 is SEHNR, CDR2 FQNEAQ, per germline (reference sequence). V was pared by 3 bases and J by 7 bases, with 15 bases between. This CDR3 comprises 15 residues. CDR3 sequence reads: CASSFRGAQSEKLFF. The CDR3 DNA reads TGTGCCAGCAGCTTCCGGGGGGCCCAGAGTGAAAAACTGTTTTTT.

Details on this clone: At one end, the junction sequence differs from germline, possibly due to a read error. This chain uses TRBV7-9 with TRBJ2-4; 9 positions agree with TRBD1. The CDR3 is made up of 12 amino acids. CDR1 is SEHNR and CDR2 is FQNEAQ in the germline V gene (reference sequence). CDR3 nucleotide sequence: TGTGCCAGCAGCCTTGCACGGGACAGGGTTATTTTC. Residues: CASSLARDRVIF.

The V call is TRBV18, the J call TRBJ1-6, with D possibly being TRBD1 (6 bases). Trimming stripped 4 bases from V and 7 bases from J, with 11 bases between. Germline V CDR1 and CDR2: KGHSH, LQKENI. This CDR3 comprises 14 residues. The chain's CDR3 is CASSLGGENSPLHF. Here the CDR3 DNA reads TGTGCCAGCTCACTAGGGGGTGAGAATTCACCCCTCCACTTT.

The chain combines TRBV27 with TRBJ2-3; a possible D gene is TRBD2 (5 bases). This CDR3 spans 15 amino acids. Trimming took 6 bases from V and 6 from J, leaving 19 bases between them. Germline lookup yields CDR1 MNHEY and CDR2 SMNVEV (reference sequence). This chain's CDR3 is CASRPLEVLSDTQYF. CDR3 in DNA: TGTGCCAGCAGACCACTAGAAGTTTTATCCGATACGCAGTATTTT.

The gene calls are TRBV2 and TRBJ1-1; D call uncertain. CDR3 length: 15 residues. The V gene lost 0 bases and the J gene lost 0 bases, with 8 bases spanning the gap. Germline-derived CDR1 and CDR2 are SNHLY and FYNNEI. CDR3 region: CASSEAERMNTEAFF. The CDR3 region has the DNA TGTGCCAGCAGTGAAGCGGAGAGAATGAACACTGAAGCTTTCTTT.

The V gene is TRBV14, the J gene TRBJ1-2; 7 positions match TRBD1. After removal of 4 bases from V and 8 bases from J, the junction contained 7 bases not matched to a gene. Germline CDR1 and CDR2: SGHDN and FVKESK. The CDR3 has 13 amino acids. The CDR3 DNA sequence: TGTGCCAGCAGCCTCGACAGGGTACTCGGCTACACCTTC. Residues: CASSLDRVLGYTF.

This sequence joins TRBV3-1 (or the pseudogene TRBV3-2) and TRBJ1-2, with TRBD1 matching 8 bases. The CDR3 contains 15 residues. Losses at the gene ends were 1 base for V and 7 bases for J; bases not matched to a gene: 8. The germline CDR1 and CDR2 sequences are LGHDT and YNNKEL (reference sequence). CDR3 protein: CASSQGQGSEGGYTF. The CDR3 DNA reads TGTGCCAGCAGCCAAGGACAGGGGTCGGAGGGTGGCTACACCTTC.

This clone was counted between two and nine times. This chain uses TRBV4-3 with TRBJ1-2; D is uncertain. V lost 2 bases and J lost 0, with 16 bases in between. Germline V CDR1 and CDR2: LGHNA, YSLEER. The CDR3 has 17 residues. As DNA, the CDR3 is TGCGCCAGCAGCCAACTTTCAAGTACCAGAACTAACTATGGCTACACCTTC. Protein product: CASSQLSSTRTNYGYTF.

This sequence joins TRBV10-1 and TRBJ2-3; 9 nucleotides match TRBD2. Germline CDR1 WNHNN, CDR2 SYGVQD (reference sequence). The trim removed 3 bases at V and 1 base at J, leaving 2 bases unmatched. The CDR3 extends over 15 amino acids. CDR3 nucleotide sequence: TGCGCCAGCAGTGACCCTAGCGGGGGCACAGATACGCAGTATTTT. Protein product: CASSDPSGGTDTQYF.

The chain couples TRBV27 to TRBJ2-5, with 7 bases that match TRBD1. The V and J ends lost 5 bases and 2 bases, in that order; junction bases with no gene match: 5. The CDR3 runs 14 residues. Germline CDR1 MNHEY, CDR2 SMNVEV (reference sequence). As DNA, the CDR3 is TGTGCCAGCAGTCCATGGGGACAGCAAGAGACCCAGTACTTC. It is translated as CASSPWGQQETQYF.

CDR3: CASSFTDRGIGYTF. DNA for the CDR3: TGTGCCAGCAGCTTTACCGACAGGGGGATAGGCTACACCTTC. The chain employs TRBV11-3 and TRBJ1-2; 9 bases match TRBD1. This CDR3 has 14 residues. V lost 3 bases to trimming and J lost 8 bases; unmatched junction nucleotides: 7. Germline V CDR1 and CDR2: SGHNT, YENEEA.

The chain combines TRBV11-2 with TRBJ2-2; possible D gene TRBD2, 5 bases. This CDR3 comprises 14 residues. Germline V gives CDR1 SGHAT, CDR2 FQNNGV. V lost 6 bases and J 6 bases, leaving 14 bases between the germline ends. This CDR3 reads CASRLGRSAGELFF. For the CDR3, the DNA is TGTGCCAGCAGACTTGGGAGATCCGCCGGGGAGCTGTTTTTT.

This chain joins TRBV7-9 and TRBJ1-2, with no clear D. There are 15 residues in the CDR3. From germline, CDR1 is SEHNR and CDR2 FQNEAQ (reference sequence). The V gene lost 5 bases and the J gene lost 2 bases, with 15 bases spanning the gap. The DNA for the CDR3 is TGTGCCAGCAGCCCCGACCAGGTGGCGAACTATGGCTACACCTTC. Residues: CASSPDQVANYGYTF.

V and J are TRBV20-1 and TRBJ2-3; D is undetermined. The CDR3 totals 11 residues. V gave up 7 bases and J gave up 3 bases, with 8 bases separating them. The V gene's germline CDR1 is DFQATT and CDR2 SNEGSKA (reference sequence). Here the CDR3 DNA reads TGCAGTGGAAAGACTACAGATACGCAGTATTTT. Its protein is CSGKTTDTQYF.

V gene TRBV28 combines with J gene TRBJ2-1; TRBD2 matches at 8 bases. The length of the CDR3 is 15 residues. With 4 bases clipped from V and 7 bases from J, the junction kept 9 bases outside the gene matches. Germline V gene sequence: CDR1 MDHEN, CDR2 SYDVKM. CDR3 DNA: TGTGCCAGCAGTTCTCCGGGACTAGGGCGTAATGAGCAGTTCTTC. This gives the protein CASSSPGLGRNEQFF.

The chain links TRBV7-9 to TRBJ1-3; D possibly corresponds to TRBD1 (5 bases). CDR3 size: 14 residues. The germline CDR1 and CDR2 sequences are SEHNR and FQNEAQ (reference sequence). V was shortened by 3 bases and J by 4 bases, with 10 bases between the two germline ends. CDR3 nucleotides: TGTGCCAGCAGCTTGGGAGGGGTCGGAAACACCATATATTTT. Protein: CASSLGGVGNTIYF.

V is TRBV3-1 (or the pseudogene TRBV3-2) and J is TRBJ1-5, with no clear D. Germline V CDR1 and CDR2: LGHDT, YNNKEL (reference sequence). Trimming took 3 bases from V and 7 from J, leaving 7 bases between them. The CDR3 loop spans 12 amino acids. The CDR3 loop is CASSHRGQPQHF. CDR3 DNA: TGTGCCAGCAGCCACCGAGGGCAGCCCCAGCATTTT.

This clone was seen a single time. The rearrangement uses TRBV23-1 and TRBJ2-3; 7 bases fit TRBD1. TRBV23-1 has ORF status, its function being uncertain. V lost 0 bases and J lost 2; bases outside the gene matches: 2. The CDR3 extends over 15 amino acids. For the CDR3, the DNA is TGCGCCAGCAGTCAATCTAGGGGGCCCACAGATACGCAGTATTTT. As protein: CASSQSRGPTDTQYF.

The CDR3 sequence is CASSPRTGRATYNEQFF. In nucleotides, the CDR3 is TGTGCCAGTAGTCCTAGGACAGGGCGCGCGACCTACAATGAGCAGTTCTTC. The V call is TRBV19, the J call TRBJ2-1; 8 positions match TRBD1. Germline CDR1 LNHDA, CDR2 SQIVND (reference sequence). After removal of 5 bases from V and 2 bases from J, the junction contained 11 bases not matched to a gene. The CDR3 is 17 residues long.

The V gene is TRBV4-2, the J gene TRBJ2-2, with 8 bases matching TRBD2. The CDR3 extends over 18 amino acids. The germline gives CDR1 LGHNA, CDR2 YNFKEQ. V lost 0 bases to trimming and J lost 1 base; unmatched junction nucleotides: 7. The CDR3 sequence is CASSQDLPAGVNTGELFF. The DNA of the CDR3 is TGTGCCAGCAGCCAAGATTTACCAGCGGGGGTGAACACCGGGGAGCTGTTTTTT.

The V gene is TRBV21-1, the J gene TRBJ2-1; the table calls TRBD2, which could not be checked here. TRBV21-1 is deemed a pseudogene. This CDR3 is built from 17 residues. The CDR3 loop is CASSKTPGTPQEPEQFF. In nucleotides, the CDR3 is TGTGCCAGCAGCAAAACCCCCGGGACTCCTCAGGAGCCGGAGCAGTTCTTC.

The V gene is TRBV30, the J gene TRBJ1-2, with a weak D call TRBD1 (6 bases). V lost 1 base and J lost 7, with 10 bases in between. This CDR3 comprises 12 residues. Germline CDR1 is GTSNPN and CDR2 is SVGIG (reference sequence). CDR3 sequence reads: CAWSEWTAGYTF. The DNA of the CDR3 is TGTGCCTGGAGTGAATGGACAGCTGGCTACACCTTC.